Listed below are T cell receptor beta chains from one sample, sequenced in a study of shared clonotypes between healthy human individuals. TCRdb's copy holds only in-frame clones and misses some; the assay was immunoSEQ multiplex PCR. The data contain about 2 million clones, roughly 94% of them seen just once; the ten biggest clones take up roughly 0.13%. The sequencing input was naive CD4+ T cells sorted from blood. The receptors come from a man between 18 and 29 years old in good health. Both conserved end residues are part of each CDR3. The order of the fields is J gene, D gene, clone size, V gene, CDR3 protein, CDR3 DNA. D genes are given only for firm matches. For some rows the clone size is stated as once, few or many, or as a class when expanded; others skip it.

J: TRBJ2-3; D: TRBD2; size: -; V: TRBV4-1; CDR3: CASSQEARGGTDTQYF; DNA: TGCGCCAGCAGCCAAGAGGCCCGGGGGGGAACAGATACGCAGTATTTT
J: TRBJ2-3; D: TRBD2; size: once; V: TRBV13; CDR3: CASSLGASGSTDTQYF; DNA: TGTGCCAGCAGCTTAGGGGCTAGCGGGAGCACAGATACGCAGTATTTT
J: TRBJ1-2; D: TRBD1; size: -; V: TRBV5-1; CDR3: CASSFDRANYGYTF; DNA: TGCGCCAGCAGCTTCGACAGGGCCAACTATGGCTACACCTTC
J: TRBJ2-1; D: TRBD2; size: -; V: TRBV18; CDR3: CASSPLLAGGSNEQFF; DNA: TGTGCCAGCTCACCACTTCTAGCGGGAGGATCCAATGAGCAGTTCTTC
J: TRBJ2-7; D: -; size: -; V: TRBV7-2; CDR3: CASSSAGAYEQYF; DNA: TGTGCCAGCAGCTCCGCAGGGGCCTACGAGCAGTACTTC
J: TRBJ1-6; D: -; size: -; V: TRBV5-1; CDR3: CASSLSLQSSPLHF; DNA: TGCGCCAGCAGCTTGTCCCTCCAGAGTTCACCCCTCCACTTT
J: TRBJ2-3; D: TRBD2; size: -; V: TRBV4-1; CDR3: CASSQRTSGAFTDTQYF; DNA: TGCGCCAGCAGCCAACGGACTAGCGGGGCGTTCACAGATACGCAGTATTTT
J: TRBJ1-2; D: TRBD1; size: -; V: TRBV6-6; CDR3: CASSYFDRAQGGYTF; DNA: TGTGCCAGCAGTTACTTTGACAGGGCCCAGGGTGGCTACACCTTC
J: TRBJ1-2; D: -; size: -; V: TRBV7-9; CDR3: CASSLSTAGNYGYTF; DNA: TGTGCCAGCAGCTTAAGTACGGCGGGAAACTATGGCTACACCTTC
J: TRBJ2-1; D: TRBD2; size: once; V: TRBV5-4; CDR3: CASIGKRERGAAEQFF; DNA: TGTGCCAGCATCGGGAAAAGAGAGCGGGGGGCCGCTGAGCAGTTCTTC
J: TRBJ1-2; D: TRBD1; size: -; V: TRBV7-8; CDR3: CASSLETGGYGYTF; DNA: TGTGCCAGCAGCTTAGAAACAGGGGGCTATGGCTACACCTTC
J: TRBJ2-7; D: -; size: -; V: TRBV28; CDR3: CASSLRAASTYEQYF; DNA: TGTGCCAGCAGTTTACGGGCCGCGTCTACCTACGAGCAGTACTTC
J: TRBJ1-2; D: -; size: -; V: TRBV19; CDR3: CASSATMNYGYTF; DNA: TGTGCCAGTAGTGCGACAATGAACTATGGCTACACCTTC
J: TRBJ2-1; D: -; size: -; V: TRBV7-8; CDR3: CASSVVRDFPNEQFF; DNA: TGTGCCAGCAGCGTAGTGCGGGACTTTCCCAATGAGCAGTTCTTC
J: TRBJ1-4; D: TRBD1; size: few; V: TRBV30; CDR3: CAWGQENEKLFF; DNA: TGTGCCTGGGGACAGGAGAATGAAAAACTGTTTTTT
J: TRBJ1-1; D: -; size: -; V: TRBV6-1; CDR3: CASRGETEAFF; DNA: TGTGCCAGCAGGGGGGAGACTGAAGCTTTCTTT
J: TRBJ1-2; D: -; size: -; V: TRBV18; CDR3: CASSPTGFRDGYTF; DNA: TGTGCCAGCTCGCCCACAGGGTTTCGGGATGGCTACACCTTC
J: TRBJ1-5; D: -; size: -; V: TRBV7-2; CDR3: CASSRDTFNQPQHF; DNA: TGTGCCAGCAGCCGTGACACTTTCAATCAGCCCCAGCATTTT
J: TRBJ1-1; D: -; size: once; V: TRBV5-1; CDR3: CASSLYLGVEAFF; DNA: TGCGCCAGCAGCTTGTATCTCGGCGTGGAAGCTTTCTTT
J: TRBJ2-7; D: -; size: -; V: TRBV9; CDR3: CASSVDPAEGEQYF; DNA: TGTGCCAGCAGCGTAGACCCCGCCGAGGGGGAGCAGTACTTC
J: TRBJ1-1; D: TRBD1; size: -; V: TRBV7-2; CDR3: CASSLVAGGNTEAFF; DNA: TGTGCCAGCAGCTTAGTTGCAGGGGGCAACACTGAAGCTTTCTTT
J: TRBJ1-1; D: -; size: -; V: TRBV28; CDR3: CASSFQDRSEAFF; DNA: TGTGCCAGCAGTTTTCAAGACCGGTCTGAAGCTTTCTTT
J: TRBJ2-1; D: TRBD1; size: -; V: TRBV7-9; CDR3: CASSPDRGSYNEQFF; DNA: TGTGCCAGCAGCCCTGACAGGGGTTCCTACAATGAGCAGTTCTTC
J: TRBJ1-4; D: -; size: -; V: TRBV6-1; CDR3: CASSEASGTLGSEKLFF; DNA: TGTGCCAGCAGTGAAGCCTCAGGGACCCTTGGGAGTGAAAAACTGTTTTTT
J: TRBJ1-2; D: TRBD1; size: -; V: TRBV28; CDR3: CASSVRDRGHYGYTF; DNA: TGTGCCAGCAGTGTCCGGGACAGGGGTCACTATGGCTACACCTTC
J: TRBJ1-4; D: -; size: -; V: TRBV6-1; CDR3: CASRKGATNEKLFF; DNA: TGTGCCAGCAGAAAGGGTGCAACTAATGAAAAACTGTTTTTT
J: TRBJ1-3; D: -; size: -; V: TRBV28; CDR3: CASSPGAASGNTIYF; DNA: TGTGCCAGCAGTCCCGGGGCAGCCTCTGGAAACACCATATATTTT
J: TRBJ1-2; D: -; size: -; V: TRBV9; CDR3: CASSVDLFLTVAGYTF; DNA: TGTGCCAGCAGCGTAGACTTGTTCCTGACAGTCGCTGGCTACACCTTC
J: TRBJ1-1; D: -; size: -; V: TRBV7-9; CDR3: CASSVTGPQAFF; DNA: TGTGCCAGCAGCGTTACAGGGCCCCAAGCTTTCTTT
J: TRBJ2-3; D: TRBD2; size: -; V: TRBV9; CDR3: CASSVGWGGLGTDTQYF; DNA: TGTGCCAGCAGCGTAGGATGGGGGGGACTGGGGACAGATACGCAGTATTTT
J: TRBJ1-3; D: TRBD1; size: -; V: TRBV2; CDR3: CASSRTGGGNTIYF; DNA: TGTGCCAGCAGTAGGACAGGTGGGGGAAACACCATATATTTT
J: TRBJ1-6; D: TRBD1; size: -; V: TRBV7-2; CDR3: CASSLTTDRYSPLHF; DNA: TGTGCCAGCAGCTTAACCACGGACAGGTATTCACCCCTCCACTTT
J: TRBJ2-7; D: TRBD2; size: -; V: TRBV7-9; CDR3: CASSPSGALRFDEQYF; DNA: TGTGCCAGCAGCCCAAGCGGGGCTCTCCGATTCGACGAGCAGTACTTC
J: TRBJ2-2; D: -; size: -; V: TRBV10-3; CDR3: CATALRGPGELFF; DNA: TGTGCCACCGCACTAAGGGGACCAGGGGAGCTGTTTTTT
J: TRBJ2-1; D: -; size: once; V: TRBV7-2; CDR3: CASSLGPEQFF; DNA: TGTGCCAGCAGCTTAGGGCCCGAGCAGTTCTTC
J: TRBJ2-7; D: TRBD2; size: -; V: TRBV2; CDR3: CASSEGERGRSYEQYF; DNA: TGTGCCAGCAGTGAAGGGGAGCGGGGGCGCTCCTACGAGCAGTACTTC
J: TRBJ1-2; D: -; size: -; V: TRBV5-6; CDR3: CASSLQGPEYGYTF; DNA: TGTGCCAGCAGCTTGCAGGGCCCGGAGTATGGCTACACCTTC
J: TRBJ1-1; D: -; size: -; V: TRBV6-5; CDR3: CASSRQRNTEAFF; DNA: TGTGCCAGCAGCCGACAGAGGAACACTGAAGCTTTCTTT
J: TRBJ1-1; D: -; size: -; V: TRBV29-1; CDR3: CSVEDSTRLNTEAFF; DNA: TGCAGCGTTGAAGATTCGACACGCTTGAACACTGAAGCTTTCTTT
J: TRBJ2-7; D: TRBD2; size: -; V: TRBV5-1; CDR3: CASSLGGTSGDNEQYF; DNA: TGCGCCAGCAGCTTGGGTGGGACTAGCGGGGATAACGAGCAGTACTTC
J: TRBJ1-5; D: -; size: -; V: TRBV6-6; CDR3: CASLDKGRGSNQPQHF; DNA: TGTGCCAGCCTTGACAAGGGACGAGGAAGCAATCAGCCCCAGCATTTT